Listed here are 14 T cell receptor beta chains from one sample, sequenced in a study of blood T cell repertoires in COVID-19. Clones were read by immunoSEQ multiplex PCR, and TCRdb kept only the in-frame ones, dropping some. The table records under 130,000 clones, more than 85% of them present only once. The source material was peripheral blood. These TCRs come from a human donor in a cohort sampled during active COVID-19.

J is TRBJ2-3 and V is TRBV6-5, with D tentatively TRBD1 (6 bases). The ends were cut back, 2 bases at V and 5 bases at J, with 14 bases in the middle. The CDR3 extends over 15 amino acids. Germline values: CDR1 MNHEY, CDR2 SVGAGI. CDR3 bases: TGTGCCAGCAGTTACACAGGCAGGGGAGAAGATACGCAGTATTTT. This translates into CASSYTGRGEDTQYF.

The chain links TRBV19 to TRBJ1-6; no reliable D call. CDR3 size: 16 residues. Trimming pared 5 bases from V and 7 bases from J, leaving 18 bases between. CDR1 is LNHDA, CDR2 SQIVND, per germline (reference sequence). CDR3 residues: CASSPPGIGLNSPLHF. The DNA of the CDR3 is TGTGCCAGTAGTCCCCCCGGGATAGGCTTAAATTCACCCCTCCACTTT.

The chain is built from TRBV24-1 and TRBJ2-1, with TRBD2 identical over 13 bases. Germline CDR1 KGHDR, CDR2 SFDVKD. Trimming took 3 bases from V and 9 from J; bases not matched to a gene: 10. This CDR3 has 17 residues. CDR3 region: CATSDPRTSGRISEQFF. CDR3 coding DNA: TGTGCCACCAGTGATCCGAGGACTAGCGGGAGAATAAGTGAGCAGTTCTTC.

J is TRBJ1-1 and V is TRBV7-3, with a tentative D call TRBD1 (5 bases). Germline V CDR1 and CDR2: SGHTA, FQGTGA. The V end lost 1 base, the J end lost 0 bases, and 9 bases lay between the germline ends. This CDR3 has 15 amino acids. For the CDR3, the DNA is TGTGCCAGCAGCTTAAGCGCAGGGATGAACACTGAAGCTTTCTTT. Translated, it gives CASSLSAGMNTEAFF.

The chain recombines TRBV11-1 with TRBJ2-7; maybe TRBD1 (6 bases). This CDR3 has 14 amino acids. CDR1 and CDR2 from the germline V gene are SGHAT and FQDESV (reference sequence). V was clipped by 4 bases and J by 3 bases, with 13 bases between them. CDR3 residues: CASSWTEDLYEQYF. CDR3 sequence (DNA): TGTGCCAGCAGCTGGACAGAGGATCTCTACGAGCAGTACTTC. The variable domain in full, with the rest retrieved from reference TRBV11-1 and TRBJ2-7, is EAEVAQSPRYKITEKSQAVAFWCDPISGHATLYWYRQILGQGPELLVQFQDESVVDDSQLPKDRFSAERLKGVDSTLKIQPAELGDSAMYLCASSWTEDLYEQYFGPGTRLTVT.

The chain employs TRBV2 and TRBJ2-3; 9 nucleotides line up with TRBD2. Germline CDR1 reads SNHLY; CDR2 reads FYNNEI. This CDR3 spans 15 amino acids. The ends lost 7 bases at V and 5 bases at J; junction bases unmatched: 10. The CDR3: CASIVAGGPVDTQYF. In DNA form, the CDR3 reads TGTGCCAGCATAGTGGCGGGAGGGCCCGTAGATACGCAGTATTTT. Drawing the rest from reference TRBV2 and TRBJ2-3, the complete variable domain is EPEVTQTPSHQVTQMGQEVILRCVPISNHLYFYWYRQILGQKVEFLVSFYNNEISEKSEIFDDQFSVERPDGSNFTLKIRSTKLEDSAMYFCASIVAGGPVDTQYFGPGTRLTVL.

The CDR3 spells CSASGGGSGDYYEQYF. In nucleotides, the CDR3 is TGCAGTGCTAGTGGTGGGGGGAGCGGGGACTACTACGAGCAGTACTTC. V gene TRBV20-1 combines with J gene TRBJ2-7, with TRBD2 matching 7 bases. The CDR3 totals 16 residues. Germline V gene lookup returns CDR1 DFQATT and CDR2 SNEGSKA (reference sequence). V shed 3 bases, J shed 3 bases, and the junction held 14 bases outside the gene matches.

J is TRBJ2-3 and V is TRBV7-9; D is perhaps TRBD2 (5 bases). The CDR3 totals 16 residues. V gave up 4 bases and J gave up 3 bases, with 17 bases separating them. In germline, CDR1 is SEHNR, CDR2 FQNEAQ (reference sequence). In DNA, the CDR3 is TGTGCCAGCAGCTCCTCCGACTACCTAACTACAGATACGCAGTATTTT. It codes for CASSSSDYLTTDTQYF.

The chain combines TRBV9 with TRBJ1-6; TRBD1 matches 12 bases. Trimming removed 3 bases from V and 0 bases from J; junction bases left unmatched: 4. This CDR3 has 18 amino acids. Germline loops: CDR1 SGDLS, CDR2 YYNGEE. The CDR3 loop reads CASSEGQGASSYNSPLHF. In nucleotides, the CDR3 is TGTGCCAGCAGCGAGGGACAGGGGGCCAGCTCCTATAATTCACCCCTCCACTTT. Based on the CDR3 plus reference TRBV9 and TRBJ1-6, the full variable domain is DSGVTQTPKHLITATGQRVTLRCSPRSGDLSVYWYQQSLDQGLQFLIQYYNGEERAKGNILERFSAQQFPDLHSELNLSSLELGDSALYFCASSEGQGASSYNSPLHFGNGTRLTVT.

The chain combines TRBV19 with TRBJ2-5; the D gene is possibly TRBD1 (6 bases). With 10 bases removed from V and 4 bases from J, the gap between germline ends came to 19 bases. The CDR3 is made up of 14 amino acids. Per the germline V gene, CDR1 is LNHDA and CDR2 is SQIVND (reference sequence). CDR3: CATTVQGDGETQYF. In DNA form, the CDR3 reads TGTGCCACCACGGTACAGGGTGACGGAGAGACCCAGTACTTC.

CDR3 region: CASTPSGRAGTDTQYF. CDR3 in DNA: TGTGCCAGCACCCCGAGCGGGAGGGCCGGAACAGATACGCAGTATTTT. The chain carries TRBV27 and TRBJ2-3; 10 bases fit TRBD2. The V segment lost 7 bases and the J segment 3 bases; nucleotides outside the gene matches: 10. The germline V gene has CDR1 MNHEY and CDR2 SMNVEV (reference sequence). The CDR3 length is 16 residues.

The gene calls are TRBV15 and TRBJ2-5, with TRBD1 matching over 9 bases. The CDR3 contains 15 residues. Trimming removed 0 bases from V and 6 bases from J; junction bases left unmatched: 5. Looked up from germline, CDR1 is LNHNV and CDR2 is YYDKDF (reference sequence). CDR3 region: CATSRDTGGGQTQYF. CDR3 nucleotide sequence: TGTGCCACCAGCAGAGATACAGGGGGCGGACAGACCCAGTACTTC.

This clone was detected a few times. The genes are TRBV11-2 and TRBJ2-7; tentative D call: TRBD2 (5 bases). The V end was cut by 3 bases, the J end by 3 bases, with 9 bases between. Germline V gene data show CDR1 as SGHAT and CDR2 as FQNNGV. The CDR3 extends over 13 amino acids. The CDR3 reads CASSFEADYEQYF. Written as DNA, the CDR3 is TGTGCCAGCAGCTTCGAAGCGGACTACGAGCAGTACTTC.

This rearrangement joins TRBV28 to TRBJ1-2, with 12 bases aligning to TRBD1. The junction had 8 bases not matched to a gene; V was cut back by 2 bases and J by 4 bases. From germline, CDR1 is MDHEN and CDR2 SYDVKM. This CDR3 comprises 17 residues. CDR3 in amino acids: CASSLPTGTGGAYGYTF. CDR3 bases: TGTGCCAGCAGTTTACCGACCGGGACAGGGGGCGCCTATGGCTACACCTTC.